This T cell receptor beta chain comes out of a study of T-cell reconstitution after alpha-beta-depleted transplantation in children (dated by TCRdb to 2016 to 2017). Background on the whole study: The study quantitatively tracked T-cell immune reconstitution after TCRalphabeta/CD19-depleted allogeneic hematopoietic cell transplantation in children using TCR repertoire profiling.

The CDR3 holds 14 amino acids from the cysteine to the phenylalanine. The read is trimmed to its CDR3 DNA, 42 bases read in frame from base 1. Relative to germline, V is missing 3 bases and J is missing 4 bases, with 4 bases of the junction outside any gene match. The germline V gene (reference sequence) gives CDR1 as DFQATT and CDR2 as SNEGSKA. This specimen's treatment or condition label, interpreted: allogeneic hematopoietic cell transplantation with graft depleted of TCRalphabeta T cells and CD19 B cells. Transplant recipients were children who received TCRalphabeta/CD19-depleted allogeneic hematopoietic cell grafts. This clonotype was recorded many times. Its antigen is unknown. Per-base qualities were not stored, and no clone one base away is much larger. The library came from PCR. TCRdb records Illumina HiSeq 2500 as the sequencer. Molecular barcoding was employed in the preparation of TCR libraries, with unique molecular identifiers being used to normalize TCRbeta repertoire quantification. Starting from the raw public reads, TCRdb applied fastp trimming at Q25, assembled clones with MiXCR and retained in-frame beta chains. Merged by CDR3 protein, the rows form single entries marked with the most common genes and DNA. This sample has hundreds of thousands of distinct CDR3 sequences in its table, and 9.5% to 13% of those were observed once. The ten top clones hold approximately 28% of the sample.

Findings and caveats that apply to the study as a whole: Over subsequent months, a decline in hyperexpanded clone frequencies was noted, and after one year, T-cell counts and TCRbeta diversity were mostly ascribed to newly produced T cells. In some patients, the high TCRbeta diversity seen at day 60 was put down to recipient T cells and intrathymic progenitors that had survived conditioning. About two months after transplant, the apparently early recovery of alphabetaT-cell counts reportedly depended on just several hundred clones that had expanded rapidly and came from non-depleted graft cells.

The clonotype comes from a child under two years old with acute myeloid leukemia, due to receive a stem cell transplant. The receptor chain draws on TRBV20-1 and TRBJ2-7, with 12 middle bases fitting TRBD2. The material was PBMCs, obtained before TCRalphabeta/CD19-depleted stem cell transplant. The CDR3 corresponds to CSASPSGRGYEQYF. In nucleotide form, the sequence is TGCAGTGCTAGCCCTAGCGGGAGGGGTTACGAGCAGTACTTC.